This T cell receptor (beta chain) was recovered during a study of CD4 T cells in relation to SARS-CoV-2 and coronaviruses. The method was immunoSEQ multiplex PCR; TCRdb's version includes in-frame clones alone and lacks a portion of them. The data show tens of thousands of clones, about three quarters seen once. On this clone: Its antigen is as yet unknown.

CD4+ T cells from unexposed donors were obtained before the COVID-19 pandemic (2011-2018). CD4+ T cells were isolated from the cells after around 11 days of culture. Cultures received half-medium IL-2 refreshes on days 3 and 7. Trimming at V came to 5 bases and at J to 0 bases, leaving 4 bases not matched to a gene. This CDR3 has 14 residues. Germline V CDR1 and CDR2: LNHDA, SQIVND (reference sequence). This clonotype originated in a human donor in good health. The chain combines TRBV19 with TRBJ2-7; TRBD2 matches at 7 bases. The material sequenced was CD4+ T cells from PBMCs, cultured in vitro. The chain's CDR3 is CASSPGTNSYEQYF. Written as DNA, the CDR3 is TGTGCCAGTAGTCCTGGGACTAACTCCTACGAGCAGTACTTC.